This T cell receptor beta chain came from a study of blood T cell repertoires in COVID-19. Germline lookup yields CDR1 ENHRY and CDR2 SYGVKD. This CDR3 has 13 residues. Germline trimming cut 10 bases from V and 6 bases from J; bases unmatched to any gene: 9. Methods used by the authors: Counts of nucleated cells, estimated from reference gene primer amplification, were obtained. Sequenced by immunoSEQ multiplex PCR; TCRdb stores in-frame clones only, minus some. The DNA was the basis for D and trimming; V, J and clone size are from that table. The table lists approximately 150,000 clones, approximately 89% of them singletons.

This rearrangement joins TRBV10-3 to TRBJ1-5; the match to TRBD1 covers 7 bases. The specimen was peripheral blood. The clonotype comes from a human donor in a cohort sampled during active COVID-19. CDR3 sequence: CATDDRDSQPQHF. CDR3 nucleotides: TGTGCCACCGATGACAGGGACAGTCAGCCCCAGCATTTT.